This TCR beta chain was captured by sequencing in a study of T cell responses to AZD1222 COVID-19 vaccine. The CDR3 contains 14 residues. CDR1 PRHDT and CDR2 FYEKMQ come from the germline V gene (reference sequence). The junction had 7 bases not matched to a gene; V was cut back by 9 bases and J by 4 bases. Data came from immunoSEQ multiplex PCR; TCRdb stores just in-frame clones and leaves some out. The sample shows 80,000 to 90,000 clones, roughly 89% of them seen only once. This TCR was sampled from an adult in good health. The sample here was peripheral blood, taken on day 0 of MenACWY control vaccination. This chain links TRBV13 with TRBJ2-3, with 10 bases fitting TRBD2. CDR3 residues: CASASGGAPDTQYF. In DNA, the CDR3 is TGTGCCAGTGCGAGCGGGGGGGCCCCAGATACGCAGTATTTT.